The 26 T cell receptor beta chains reported below all come from one sample, sequenced in a study of blood T cell repertoires in COVID-19. The data were produced by immunoSEQ multiplex PCR, yet TCRdb's version contains in-frame clones alone and is incomplete. The data hold 270,000 or so clones, with approximately 90% observed a single time. Source material: PBMCs or T cells enriched from blood (not recorded which). The receptors derive from a middle-aged woman with acute COVID-19.

The V and J genes are TRBV10-3 and TRBJ2-7; TRBD2 might be the D (5 bases). V lost 5 bases, J lost 1 base, and 15 bases lay in between. This CDR3 spans 15 amino acids. The germline V gene encodes CDR1 ENHRY and CDR2 SYGVKD. The CDR3, as DNA: TGTGCCATCAGTAAATGGAAGGGAGAGTCCTACGAGCAGTACTTC. This codes for CAISKWKGESYEQYF.

The chain uses TRBV7-8 and TRBJ1-5, with D maybe TRBD1 (5 bases). V shed 1 base and J shed 7 bases, with 8 bases lying between them. Germline V gene sequence: CDR1 SGHVS, CDR2 FQNEAQ. This CDR3 has 13 residues. CDR3 sequence reads: CASSLEEGQPQHF. In DNA form, the CDR3 reads TGTGCCAGCAGCTTAGAGGAGGGGCAGCCCCAGCATTTT.

The J gene is TRBJ1-2, the V gene TRBV19; D possibly corresponds to TRBD1 (6 bases). The CDR3 runs to 15 residues. V gave up 4 bases and J gave up 1 base, with 13 bases separating them. The germline V gene has CDR1 LNHDA and CDR2 SQIVND (reference sequence). DNA for the CDR3: TGTGCCAGTAGTAAGGACAGAGAAATTAACTATGGCTACACCTTC. Translating it yields CASSKDREINYGYTF. Full variable domain (outside the CDR3, taken from reference TRBV19 and TRBJ1-2): DGGITQSPKYLFRKEGQNVTLSCEQNLNHDAMYWYRQDPGQGLRLIYYSQIVNDFQKGDIAEGYSVSREKKESFPLTVTSAQKNPTAFYLCASSKDREINYGYTFGSGTRLTVV.

The genes are TRBV19 and TRBJ1-5; 8 bases are a match to TRBD1. Germline V gene sequence: CDR1 LNHDA, CDR2 SQIVND (reference sequence). The CDR3 extends over 14 amino acids. After removal of 10 bases from V and 3 bases from J, the junction contained 8 bases not matched to a gene. CDR3 in DNA: TGTGCCACCAAGTTACAGGGGGACAATCAGCCCCAGCATTTT. The encoded protein is CATKLQGDNQPQHF.

V gene TRBV12-5 combines with J gene TRBJ1-3; no firm D call. Trimming cost V 1 base and J 0 bases, with 7 bases left between them. CDR3 length equals 15 residues. CDR1 LGHNT and CDR2 FRNRAP come from the germline V gene. CDR3 DNA sequence: TGTGCTAGTGGTTTGGCCGTCAGCTCTGGAAACACCATATATTTT. Its translation is CASGLAVSSGNTIYF.

The chain uses TRBV18 and TRBJ1-5; no clear D gene. Per the germline V gene, CDR1 is KGHSH and CDR2 is LQKENI. The CDR3 is 16 amino acids. V dropped 3 bases and J dropped 0 bases, with 12 bases sitting between them. DNA for the CDR3: TGTGCCAGCTCACCCGGGGTCCAAAATAGCAATCAGCCCCAGCATTTT. This sequence encodes CASSPGVQNSNQPQHF.

The V and J genes are TRBV19 and TRBJ2-1; TRBD2 is a possible D gene (6 bases). This CDR3 is built from 15 residues. V shed 1 base and J shed 2 bases, with 9 bases lying between them. In germline, CDR1 is LNHDA, CDR2 SQIVND (reference sequence). The CDR3: CASSIGGRPYNEQFF. In nucleotides, the CDR3 is TGTGCCAGTAGTATAGGTGGGAGGCCCTACAATGAGCAGTTCTTC.

The V and J genes are TRBV5-6 and TRBJ2-2, with 8 nucleotides matching TRBD2. The CDR3 is made up of 17 amino acids. Germline assignment: CDR1 SGHDT and CDR2 YYEEEE. The V segment lost 3 bases and the J segment 0 bases; nucleotides outside the gene matches: 7. Here the CDR3 reads CASSWGIAGSNTGELFF. The CDR3 DNA reads as TGTGCCAGCAGCTGGGGAATAGCGGGATCGAACACCGGGGAGCTGTTTTTT.

This chain uses TRBV7-9 with TRBJ1-1; no firm D call. Trimming took off 5 bases at V and 3 bases at J, with 10 bases between the two ends. Per the germline V gene, CDR1 is SEHNR and CDR2 is FQNEAQ (reference sequence). This CDR3 region has 13 residues. CDR3 sequence: CASSKQRDTEAFF. The CDR3 DNA follows: TGTGCCAGCAGCAAACAACGGGACACTGAAGCTTTCTTT.

This clone was observed once. The chain is built from TRBV15 and TRBJ2-1; possible D gene TRBD2, 6 bases. V shed 7 bases and J shed 2 bases, with 15 bases lying between them. The germline CDR1 and CDR2 sequences are LNHNV and YYDKDF (reference sequence). This CDR3 region has 15 residues. CDR3 sequence (DNA): TGTGCCACCACAATATCCGGCGGGACCTACAATGAGCAGTTCTTC. This translates into CATTISGGTYNEQFF.

The J gene is TRBJ2-7, the V gene TRBV5-1; D perhaps matches TRBD1 (5 bases). The CDR3 loop spans 12 amino acids. V was pared by 4 bases and J by 5 bases, with 10 bases between. The germline gives CDR1 SGHRS, CDR2 YFSETQ. The CDR3 sequence is CASSGAGHEQYF. CDR3 DNA: TGCGCCAGCAGCGGGGCAGGGCACGAGCAGTACTTC.

J is TRBJ2-2 and V is TRBV4-1; 16 positions agree with TRBD2. V shed 4 bases and J 3 bases; nucleotides not matched to a gene: 8. The CDR3 contains 19 residues. Per the germline V gene, CDR1 is MGHRA and CDR2 is YSYEKL. CDR3 in DNA: TGCGCCAGCAGCCTGGGACTAGCGGGAGGGCTCCGCTACACCGGGGAGCTGTTTTTT. Its translation: CASSLGLAGGLRYTGELFF.

This chain connects TRBV9 to TRBJ2-3; the D is unclear. Trimming took 1 base from V and 8 from J, leaving 11 bases between them. This CDR3 contains 13 residues. Germline V gene data show CDR1 as SGDLS and CDR2 as YYNGEE. CDR3: CASSVLDPGTQYF. CDR3 bases: TGTGCCAGCAGCGTACTTGACCCGGGTACGCAGTATTTT.

The rearrangement links TRBV7-2 to TRBJ1-4; a possible D gene is TRBD1 (5 bases). With 5 bases removed from V and 0 bases from J, the gap between germline ends came to 13 bases. CDR3 length: 16 residues. Per the germline V gene, CDR1 is SGHTA and CDR2 is FQGNSA. CDR3 in amino acids: CASSTRGSATNEKLFF. The CDR3 nucleotides are TGTGCCAGCAGCACCCGGGGGAGTGCAACTAATGAAAAACTGTTTTTT.

V usage is TRBV5-1 and J usage is TRBJ2-5; TRBD2 matches 8 bases. Per the germline V gene, CDR1 is SGHRS and CDR2 is YFSETQ. The V and J ends lost 0 bases and 2 bases, in that order; junction bases with no gene match: 12. The CDR3 loop spans 18 amino acids. CDR3 sequence (DNA): TGCGCCAGCAGCTTGGGGTCCAGCGGGAGCGTCTTTCAAGAGACCCAGTACTTC. As protein: CASSLGSSGSVFQETQYF.

This clone was counted a few times. The chain carries TRBV2 and TRBJ1-4; no firm D call. The germline CDR1 and CDR2 sequences are SNHLY and FYNNEI. The V and J ends lost 6 bases and 0 bases respectively, with 17 bases between them. The CDR3 contains 17 residues. The CDR3 region has the DNA TGTGCCAGCAGGGAACTAGCTTTTAGCTCAACTAATGAAAAACTGTTTTTT. Translated: CASRELAFSSTNEKLFF. Supplemented by reference TRBV2 and TRBJ1-4, the full variable domain reads EPEVTQTPSHQVTQMGQEVILRCVPISNHLYFYWYRQILGQKVEFLVSFYNNEISEKSEIFDDQFSVERPDGSNFTLKIRSTKLEDSAMYFCASRELAFSSTNEKLFFGSGTQLSVL.

This chain links TRBV13 with TRBJ2-7, with a weak D call TRBD2 (6 bases). The CDR3 contains 16 residues. V dropped 4 bases and J dropped 8 bases, with 24 bases sitting between them. In germline, CDR1 is PRHDT, CDR2 FYEKMQ (reference sequence). CDR3 nucleotide sequence: TGTGCCAGCAGCTCGAATTATAACTCGTGGAGGGGACAGCAGTACTTC. Translated: CASSSNYNSWRGQQYF.

This clone was found a few times. This sequence joins TRBV9 and TRBJ2-2; TRBD1 might be the D (6 bases). The V end lost 0 bases, the J end lost 7 bases, and 13 bases lay between the germline ends. Looked up from germline, CDR1 is SGDLS and CDR2 is YYNGEE. The CDR3 loop spans 15 amino acids. The CDR3: CASSVDAGDVGELFF. The CDR3 region has the DNA TGTGCCAGCAGCGTAGACGCAGGGGACGTCGGGGAGCTGTTTTTT.

The chain combines TRBV11-2 with TRBJ2-1; 8 nucleotides match TRBD2. Per the germline V gene, CDR1 is SGHAT and CDR2 is FQNNGV. The CDR3 loop spans 15 amino acids. Unmatched junction bases numbered 6, after V lost 5 bases and J lost 3 bases. The chain's CDR3 is CASSLALAGYNEQFF. CDR3 nucleotides: TGTGCCAGCAGCCTCGCGCTAGCGGGCTACAATGAGCAGTTCTTC.

The count of this clone is one. The V gene is TRBV19, the J gene TRBJ2-2; TRBD2 matches at 11 bases. The CDR3 totals 20 residues. Germline V gives CDR1 LNHDA, CDR2 SQIVND (reference sequence). Germline trimming cut 4 bases from V and 3 bases from J; bases unmatched to any gene: 16. DNA for the CDR3: TGTGCCAGTAGTACTAAAGCCCTTAGCGGGAGGGCCATGGACACCGGGGAGCTGTTTTTT. Translation: CASSTKALSGRAMDTGELFF.

The chain employs TRBV27 and TRBJ1-1; no clear D. This CDR3 has 15 amino acids. Germline CDR1 is MNHEY and CDR2 is SMNVEV (reference sequence). Trimming removed 6 bases from V and 0 bases from J, with 14 bases in between. CDR3 sequence (DNA): TGTGCCAGCAGCCTGCACAACAGAGTGAACACTGAAGCTTTCTTT. Amino acids: CASSLHNRVNTEAFF.

The chain employs TRBV5-1 and TRBJ2-2; 8 bases map to TRBD2. The J segment lost 4 bases and the V segment lost 7 bases, leaving 15 bases of the junction unmatched. The CDR3 covers 17 residues. Germline V gene data show CDR1 as SGHRS and CDR2 as YFSETQ. DNA for the CDR3: TGCGCCAGCTCCTCCTACCGGGAGGGCCGGCTCACCGGGGAGCTGTTTTTT. This encodes CASSSYREGRLTGELFF.

J is TRBJ2-2 and V is TRBV24-1; tentative D call: TRBD2 (5 bases). The CDR3 contains 15 residues. CDR1 and CDR2 (germline): KGHDR, SFDVKD. V was shortened by 4 bases and J by 7 bases, with 15 bases between the two germline ends. The chain's CDR3 is CATSENSGGSGELFF. The CDR3 nucleotides are TGTGCCACCAGTGAGAACAGCGGAGGAAGCGGGGAGCTGTTTTTT.

The chain is built from TRBV3-1 (or the pseudogene TRBV3-2) and TRBJ1-1; TRBD1 agrees at 7 bases. This CDR3 spans 13 amino acids. Unmatched junction bases numbered 1, after V lost 2 bases and J lost 4 bases. Germline V gives CDR1 LGHDT, CDR2 YNNKEL (reference sequence). The CDR3 DNA follows: TGTGCCAGCAGCCAACGACAGGGCACTGAAGCTTTCTTT. It translates to CASSQRQGTEAFF.

V is TRBV18 and J is TRBJ1-1; 8 positions agree with TRBD1. CDR1 is KGHSH, CDR2 LQKENI, per germline. V shed 4 bases and J 7 bases; nucleotides not matched to a gene: 8. This CDR3 comprises 14 residues. The CDR3 coding sequence is TGTGCCAGCTCACAGGACAGGGCCCGCCTTGAAGCTTTCTTT. It specifies CASSQDRARLEAFF.

J is TRBJ1-2 and V is TRBV30; tentatively, D is TRBD1 (6 bases). Between the trimmed V and J ends, which lost 2 bases and 13 bases, there was a span of 20 bases. Germline CDR1 GTSNPN, CDR2 SVGIG (reference sequence). This CDR3 contains 13 residues. The CDR3 DNA sequence: TGTGCCTGGAGTCCTTCCCGGGACACCTACCCCACCTTC. Translating it yields CAWSPSRDTYPTF.